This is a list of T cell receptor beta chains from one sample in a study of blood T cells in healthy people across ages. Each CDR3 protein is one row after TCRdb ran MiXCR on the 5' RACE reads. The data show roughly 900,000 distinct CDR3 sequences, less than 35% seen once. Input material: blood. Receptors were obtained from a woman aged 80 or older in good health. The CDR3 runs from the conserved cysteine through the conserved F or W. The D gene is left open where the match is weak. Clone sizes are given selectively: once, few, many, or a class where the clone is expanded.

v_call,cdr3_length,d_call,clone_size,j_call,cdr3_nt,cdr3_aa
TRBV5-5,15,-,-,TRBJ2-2,TGTGCCAGCAGCTTGTGGCAGGCCAGCACCGGGGAGCTGTTTTTT,CASSLWQASTGELFF
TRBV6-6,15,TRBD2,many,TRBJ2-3,TGTGCCAGCAGTTACTCTGGCGGGGGATTAGGTACGCAGTATTTT,CASSYSGGGLGTQYF
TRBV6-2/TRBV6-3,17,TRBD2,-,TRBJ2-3,TGTGCCAGCAGCCTGGTGCTAGCGGGGGGGCTGATAGATACGCAGTATTTT,CASSLVLAGGLIDTQYF
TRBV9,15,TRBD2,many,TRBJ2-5,TGTGCCAGCAGCGTAGGTTTAGCGGGAAGCGAGACCCAGTACTTC,CASSVGLAGSETQYF
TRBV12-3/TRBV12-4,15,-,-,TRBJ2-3,TGTGCCAGCACCCAGGGGGGAGAGCGCACAGATACGGAATATTTT,CASTQGGERTDTEYF
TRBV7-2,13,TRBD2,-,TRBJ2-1,TGTGCCAGCAGCTTGGGGACTACGAGCGAGCAGTTCTTC,CASSLGTTSEQFF
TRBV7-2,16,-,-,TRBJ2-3,TGTGCCAGCAGCCCTTTCCGGGACAAGAGCACAGATACGCAGTATTTT,CASSPFRDKSTDTQYF
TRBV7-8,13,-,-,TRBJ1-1,TGTGCCAGCAGCTCCGGCCGGGGCGTCGAGGCTTTCTTT,CASSSGRGVEAFF
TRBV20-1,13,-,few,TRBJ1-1,TGCAGTGCTAGGGAAGGGATGGACACTGAAGCTTTCTTT,CSAREGMDTEAFF
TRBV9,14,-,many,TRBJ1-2,TGTGCCAGCAGCGTGGCAGACTTACCCTATGGCTACACCTTC,CASSVADLPYGYTF
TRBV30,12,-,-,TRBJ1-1,TGTGCCTGGACAACAGGGAGAGGAGGGGCTTTCTTT,CAWTTGRGGAFF
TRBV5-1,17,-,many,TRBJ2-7,TGCGCCAGCAGCTTCTGGGGTAACAGGGCCGCGGCGGACGAGCAGTACTTC,CASSFWGNRAAADEQYF
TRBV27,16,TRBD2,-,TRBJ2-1,TGTGCCAGTTGCCCAGGGCGGGGGGTGATCAGCAATGAGCAGTTCTTC,CASCPGRGVISNEQFF
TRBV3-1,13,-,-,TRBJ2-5,TGTGCCAGCAGCCAAGGTAGATCGGAGACCCAGTACTTC,CASSQGRSETQYF
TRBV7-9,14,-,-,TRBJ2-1,TGTGCCAGCAGCTTCGGGGGGCAGCGGGATGAGCAGTTCTTC,CASSFGGQRDEQFF
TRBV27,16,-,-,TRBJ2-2,TGTGCCAGCAGAGTAGGAGGAGGGAATGGGATCGGGGAGCTGTTTTTT,CASRVGGGNGIGELFF
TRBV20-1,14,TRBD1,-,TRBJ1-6,TGCAGTGCTAGGGGGGACAGCGAGAATTCACCCCTCCACTTT,CSARGDSENSPLHF
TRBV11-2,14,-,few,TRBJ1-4,TGTGCCAGCAGCTTAGACTCCGAGTTTGGAAAACTGTTTTTT,CASSLDSEFGKLFF
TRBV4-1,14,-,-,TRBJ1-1,TGCGCCAGCAGCCCCTCCGACTCCCGCACTGAAGCTTTCTTT,CASSPSDSRTEAFF
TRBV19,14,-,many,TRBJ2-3,TGTGCCAGTAGTATAAGACTATTCACAGATACGCAGTATTTT,CASSIRLFTDTQYF
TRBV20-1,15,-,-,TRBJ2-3,TGCAGTGCTAGAGATAGCGGCAGGGTTGAAGATACGCAGTATTTT,CSARDSGRVEDTQYF
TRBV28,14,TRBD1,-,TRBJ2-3,TGTGCCAGCAGCCCCGGACAGGGTATGGATACGCAGTATTTT,CASSPGQGMDTQYF
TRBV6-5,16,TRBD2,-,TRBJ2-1,TGTGCCAGCAGTTGCGAAGGCGGGGGGGCATGCAATGAGCAGTTCTTC,CASSCEGGGACNEQFF
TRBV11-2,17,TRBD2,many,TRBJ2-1,TGTGCCAGCAGCCTTCCCGGGACTAGCGCAGCCTACAATGAGCAGTTCTTC,CASSLPGTSAAYNEQFF
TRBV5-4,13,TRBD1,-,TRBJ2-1,TGTGCCAGCAGCAAGACAGGGGACAATGAGCAGTCCTTC,CASSKTGDNEQSF
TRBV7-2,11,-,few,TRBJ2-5,TGTGCCAGCGGCTTGACGGAGACCCAGTACTTC,CASGLTETQYF